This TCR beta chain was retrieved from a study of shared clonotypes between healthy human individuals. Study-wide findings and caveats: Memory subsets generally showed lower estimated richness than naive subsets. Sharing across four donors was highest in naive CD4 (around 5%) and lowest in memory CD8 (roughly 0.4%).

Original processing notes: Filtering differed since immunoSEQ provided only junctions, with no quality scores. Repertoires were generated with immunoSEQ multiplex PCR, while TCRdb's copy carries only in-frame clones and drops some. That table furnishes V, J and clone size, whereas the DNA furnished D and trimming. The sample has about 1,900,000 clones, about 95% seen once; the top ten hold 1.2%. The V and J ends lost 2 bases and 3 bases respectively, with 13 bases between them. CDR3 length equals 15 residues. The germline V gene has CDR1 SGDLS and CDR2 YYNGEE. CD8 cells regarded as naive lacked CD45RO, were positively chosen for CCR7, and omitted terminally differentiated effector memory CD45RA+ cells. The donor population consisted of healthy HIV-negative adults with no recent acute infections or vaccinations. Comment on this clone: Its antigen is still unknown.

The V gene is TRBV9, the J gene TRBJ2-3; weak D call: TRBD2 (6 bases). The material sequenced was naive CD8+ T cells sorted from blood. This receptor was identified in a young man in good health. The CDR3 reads CASSVPLEGTDTQYF. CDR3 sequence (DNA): TGTGCCAGCAGCGTCCCCTTGGAGGGTACAGATACGCAGTATTTT.